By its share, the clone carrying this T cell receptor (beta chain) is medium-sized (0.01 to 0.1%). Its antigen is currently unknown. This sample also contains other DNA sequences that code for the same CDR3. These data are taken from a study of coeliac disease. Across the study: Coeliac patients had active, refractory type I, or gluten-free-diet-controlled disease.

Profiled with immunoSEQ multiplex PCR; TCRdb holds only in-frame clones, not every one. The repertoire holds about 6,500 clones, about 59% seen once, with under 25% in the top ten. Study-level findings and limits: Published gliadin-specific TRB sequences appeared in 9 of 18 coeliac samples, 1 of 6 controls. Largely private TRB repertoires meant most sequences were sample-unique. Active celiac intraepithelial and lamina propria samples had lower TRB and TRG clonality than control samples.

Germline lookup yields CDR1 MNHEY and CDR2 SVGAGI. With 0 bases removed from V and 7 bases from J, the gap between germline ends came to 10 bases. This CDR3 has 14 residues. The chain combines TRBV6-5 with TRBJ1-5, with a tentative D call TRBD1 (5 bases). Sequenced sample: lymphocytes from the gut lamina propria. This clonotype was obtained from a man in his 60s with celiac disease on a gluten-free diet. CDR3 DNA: TGTGCCAGCAGTTACTCGACGGGGGGACAGCCCCAGCATTTT. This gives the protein CASSYSTGGQPQHF.